This record covers a single TCR beta chain. Its target is unknown. This sample was taken from a study of lymphopenia after photon versus proton radiotherapy. Study findings and constraints: Proton therapy kept repertoires fairly stable, unlike photons, which gained effector/memory cells.

CDR1 and CDR2 from the germline V gene are MDHEN and SYDVKM. This CDR3 has 14 amino acids. The V end was cut by 6 bases, the J end by 3 bases, with 12 bases between. The repertoire was sequenced with immunoSEQ multiplex PCR; TCRdb's copy has only in-frame clones and lacks some. The sample lists about 40,000 clones, about 82% occurring once. This receptor was obtained from an older woman with pancreatic cancer. Some clones in this sample may be carry-over from other donors' samples. Source: peripheral blood, taken from a patient treated with proton-based radiotherapy. V and J are TRBV28 and TRBJ1-5; D possibly corresponds to TRBD1 (6 bases). The CDR3: CASRKQGDNQPQHF. The DNA for the CDR3 is TGTGCCAGCAGGAAACAGGGAGACAATCAGCCCCAGCATTTT.